The 19 T cell receptor beta chains below come from one sample, sequenced in a study of cytomegalovirus exposure and HLA in healthy donors. Vbeta (60) and Jbeta (13) primers were used in the PCR. Profiled with immunoSEQ multiplex PCR; TCRdb holds only in-frame clones, not every one. This table has fewer than 250,000 clones, roughly 83% appearing once. Sequenced sample: PBMCs. These receptors were obtained from a girl aged 5 to 17 in good health and CMV-seronegative.

The sample holds a few counts of this clone. The chain carries TRBV5-1 and TRBJ2-2; D uncertain. V was shortened by 3 bases and J by 3 bases, with 6 bases between the two germline ends. CDR1 SGHRS and CDR2 YFSETQ come from the germline V gene. The CDR3 is made up of 13 amino acids. This chain's CDR3 is CASSSPYTGELFF. CDR3 coding DNA: TGCGCCAGCAGCTCCCCTTACACCGGGGAGCTGTTTTTT. The full variable domain, in which reference TRBV5-1 and TRBJ2-2 provide the parts outside the CDR3, is KAGVTQTPRYLIKTRGQQVTLSCSPISGHRSVSWYQQTPGQGLQFLFEYFSETQRNKGNFPGRFSGRQFSNSRSEMNVSTLELGDSALYLCASSSPYTGELFFGEGSRLTVL.

The genes are TRBV19 and TRBJ1-2; 7 bases are a match to TRBD1. J gave up 2 bases and V 5 bases, and 8 bases lay outside the gene matches. The CDR3 runs to 15 residues. Germline loops: CDR1 LNHDA, CDR2 SQIVND (reference sequence). This CDR3 reads CASSDPGQINYGYTF. CDR3 bases: TGTGCCAGTAGTGACCCGGGACAGATCAACTATGGCTACACCTTC.

The chain has TRBV5-1 and TRBJ1-4; no definite D call. V was shortened by 4 bases and J by 2 bases, with 12 bases between the two germline ends. Germline V gives CDR1 SGHRS, CDR2 YFSETQ. The CDR3 is made up of 15 amino acids. CDR3 sequence (DNA): TGCGCCAGCAGCGTGAGTCTAGCGACTAATGAAAAACTGTTTTTT. Encoded protein: CASSVSLATNEKLFF.

The chain couples TRBV9 to TRBJ1-5, with D possibly being TRBD1 (5 bases). This CDR3 region has 15 residues. Germline assignment: CDR1 SGDLS and CDR2 YYNGEE. The V end was cut by 0 bases, the J end by 5 bases, with 12 bases between. CDR3 sequence: CASSVVPPGDQPQHF. The CDR3 DNA reads as TGTGCCAGCAGCGTAGTCCCCCCGGGGGATCAGCCCCAGCATTTT. Supplemented by reference TRBV9 and TRBJ1-5, the full variable domain reads DSGVTQTPKHLITATGQRVTLRCSPRSGDLSVYWYQQSLDQGLQFLIQYYNGEERAKGNILERFSAQQFPDLHSELNLSSLELGDSALYFCASSVVPPGDQPQHFGDGTRLSIL.

This sequence joins TRBV4-1 and TRBJ1-1; 10 positions agree with TRBD1. The V gene's germline CDR1 is MGHRA and CDR2 YSYEKL. The length of the CDR3 is 16 residues. With 4 bases clipped from V and 5 bases from J, the junction kept 10 bases outside the gene matches. This CDR3 is CASSPRTGGRGTEAFF. In DNA, the CDR3 is TGCGCCAGCAGCCCGCGGACAGGGGGTAGAGGAACTGAAGCTTTCTTT.

The rearrangement joins TRBV7-6 to TRBJ1-2; the match to TRBD1 covers 7 bases. CDR1 is SGHVS, CDR2 FNYEAQ, per germline. V lost 4 bases, J lost 2 bases, and 4 bases stayed unmatched. The CDR3 has 14 residues. The CDR3 nucleotides are TGTGCCAGCAGCTACCAGACAGGGAACTATGGCTACACCTTC. It is translated as CASSYQTGNYGYTF.

The chain uses TRBV2 and TRBJ1-1; D is unresolved. Per germline, CDR1 SNHLY and CDR2 FYNNEI. V lost 4 bases, J lost 0 bases, and 9 bases lay in between. This CDR3 is 14 amino acids long. CDR3 sequence (DNA): TGTGCCAGCAGTGTTGGCAGGATGAACACTGAAGCTTTCTTT. Protein product: CASSVGRMNTEAFF.

The table lists this clone with a few counts. The chain employs TRBV13 and TRBJ1-1; D is possibly TRBD1 (5 bases). CDR1 and CDR2 from the germline V gene are PRHDT and FYEKMQ (reference sequence). This CDR3 spans 12 amino acids. The V gene lost 1 base and the J gene lost 6 bases, with 6 bases spanning the gap. Here the CDR3 DNA reads TGTGCCAGCAGCTTAGTAGGGGCTGAAGCTTTCTTT. It encodes CASSLVGAEAFF. Variable domain in full (rest from reference TRBV13 and TRBJ1-1): AAGVIQSPRHLIKEKRETATLKCYPIPRHDTVYWYQQGPGQDPQFLISFYEKMQSDKGSIPDRFSAQQFSDYHSELNMSSLELGDSALYFCASSLVGAEAFFGQGTRLTVV.

The chain carries TRBV5-6 and TRBJ2-7; 9 bases agree with TRBD1. Looked up from germline, CDR1 is SGHDT and CDR2 is YYEEEE. This CDR3 is 16 amino acids long. The J segment lost 4 bases and the V segment lost 1 base, leaving 9 bases of the junction unmatched. CDR3 loop: CASSLLGTGTGYEQYF. The CDR3, as DNA: TGTGCCAGCAGCTTGTTAGGGACAGGGACAGGGTACGAGCAGTACTTC.

J is TRBJ1-5 and V is TRBV6-5, with D unresolved. The germline V gene has CDR1 MNHEY and CDR2 SVGAGI. V lost 6 bases and J 4 bases, leaving 10 bases between the germline ends. The CDR3 consists of 13 residues. CDR3: CASRRVPNQPQHF. In DNA form, the CDR3 reads TGTGCCAGCAGAAGAGTACCAAATCAGCCCCAGCATTTT.

This clone was found once. The genes are TRBV18 and TRBJ1-1; D is unresolved. The CDR3 loop spans 16 amino acids. The germline V gene encodes CDR1 KGHSH and CDR2 LQKENI. Trimming pared 1 base from V and 0 bases from J, leaving 12 bases between. DNA for the CDR3: TGTGCCAGCTCACCACAGGCAGGATCCTTGAACACTGAAGCTTTCTTT. Residues: CASSPQAGSLNTEAFF.

V is TRBV19 and J is TRBJ1-6, with a possible D match to TRBD1 (5 bases). The germline V gene encodes CDR1 LNHDA and CDR2 SQIVND (reference sequence). V was clipped by 0 bases and J by 5 bases, with 17 bases between them. This CDR3 spans 18 amino acids. CDR3 protein: CASSIDPGIRLNNSPLHF. CDR3 nucleotides: TGTGCCAGTAGTATAGATCCAGGGATCAGACTGAATAATTCACCCCTCCACTTT.

V is TRBV6-4 and J is TRBJ2-3; tentative D call: TRBD2 (6 bases). The V and J ends lost 0 bases and 2 bases respectively, with 12 bases between them. Per germline, CDR1 MRHNA and CDR2 SNTAGT. This CDR3 comprises 16 residues. The CDR3 protein is CASSDSWGEVTDTQYF. The DNA for the CDR3 is TGTGCCAGCAGTGACTCATGGGGGGAAGTCACAGATACGCAGTATTTT.

The chain has TRBV18 and TRBJ1-1; possible D gene TRBD1, 6 bases. The germline CDR1 and CDR2 sequences are KGHSH and LQKENI. The CDR3 is 16 residues long. V dropped 2 bases and J dropped 0 bases, with 13 bases sitting between them. The CDR3 bases are TGTGCCAGCTCACCAGTGCGGGGGCCTATGAACACTGAAGCTTTCTTT. Amino acid sequence: CASSPVRGPMNTEAFF.

J is TRBJ2-7 and V is TRBV10-2, with D perhaps matching TRBD1 (5 bases). In germline, CDR1 is WSHSY, CDR2 SAAADI. The CDR3 is 14 amino acids. Deletions cut 2 bases from V and 2 bases from J, with 10 bases between. CDR3 in DNA: TGCGCCAGCAGTGAGGGGGCTTCCCCCTACGAGCAGTACTTC. Translating it yields CASSEGASPYEQYF.

The V call is TRBV10-2, the J call TRBJ1-6, with 8 bases aligning to TRBD1. In germline, CDR1 is WSHSY, CDR2 SAAADI. The CDR3 is 16 amino acids. V lost 2 bases, J lost 2 bases, and 2 bases stayed unmatched. CDR3 in DNA: TGCGCCAGCAGTGAGAACAGGGGGGCCTATAATTCACCCCTCCACTTT. Its protein is CASSENRGAYNSPLHF.

This chain connects TRBV27 to TRBJ1-4, with a weak D call TRBD1 (6 bases). Germline loops: CDR1 MNHEY, CDR2 SMNVEV (reference sequence). The CDR3 loop spans 15 amino acids. The V gene lost 6 bases and the J gene lost 6 bases, with 17 bases spanning the gap. The CDR3 is CASRELAPGDEKLFF. DNA of the CDR3: TGTGCCAGCAGGGAGTTGGCCCCAGGGGATGAAAAACTGTTTTTT.

The gene calls are TRBV9 and TRBJ1-2, with D tentatively TRBD1 (5 bases). The CDR3 has 15 amino acids. Trimming shortened V by 2 bases and J by 2 bases, and 13 bases separated the two germline ends. The germline V gene has CDR1 SGDLS and CDR2 YYNGEE. The CDR3 region is CASSVNGAANYGYTF. In DNA, the CDR3 is TGTGCCAGCAGCGTGAATGGGGCAGCAAACTATGGCTACACCTTC.

This clone was detected only a few times. The genes are TRBV6-7 and TRBJ1-2, with D tentatively TRBD1 (5 bases). TRBV6-7 is annotated as an ORF whose role is uncertain. This CDR3 has 14 residues. Trimming removed 0 bases at V and 0 bases at J, with 5 bases between. The chain's CDR3 is CASSYSTANYGYTF. Written as DNA, the CDR3 is TGTGCCAGCAGTTACTCGACAGCTAACTATGGCTACACCTTC.